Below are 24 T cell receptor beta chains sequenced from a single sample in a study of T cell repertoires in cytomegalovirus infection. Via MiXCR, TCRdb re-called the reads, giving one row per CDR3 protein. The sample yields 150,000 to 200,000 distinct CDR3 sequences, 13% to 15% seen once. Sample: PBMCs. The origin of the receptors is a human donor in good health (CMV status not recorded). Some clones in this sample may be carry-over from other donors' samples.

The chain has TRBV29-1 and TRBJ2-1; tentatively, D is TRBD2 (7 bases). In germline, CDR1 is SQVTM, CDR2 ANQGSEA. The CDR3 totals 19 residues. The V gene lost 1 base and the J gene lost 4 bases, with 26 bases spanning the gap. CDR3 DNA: TGCAGCGTTGAAGGAGGAGGGGGGGGCGGGACCTACGATTACAATGAGCAGTTCTTC. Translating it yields CSVEGGGGGGTYDYNEQFF.

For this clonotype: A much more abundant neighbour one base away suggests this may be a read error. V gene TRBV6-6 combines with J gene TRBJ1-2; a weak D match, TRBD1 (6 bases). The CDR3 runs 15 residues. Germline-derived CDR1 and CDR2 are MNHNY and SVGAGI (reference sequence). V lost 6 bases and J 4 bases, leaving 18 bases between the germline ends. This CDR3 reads CASSQGTGLIYGYTF. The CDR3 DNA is TGTGCCAGCAGCCAAGGAACAGGGCTCATCTATGGCTACACCTTC.

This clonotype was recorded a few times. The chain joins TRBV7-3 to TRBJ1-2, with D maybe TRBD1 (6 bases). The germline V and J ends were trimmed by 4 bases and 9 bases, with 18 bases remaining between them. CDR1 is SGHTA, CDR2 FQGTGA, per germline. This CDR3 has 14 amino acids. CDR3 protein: CASSSGTPRSSYTF. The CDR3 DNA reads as TGTGCCAGCAGCTCCGGGACACCACGGAGTAGCTACACCTTC. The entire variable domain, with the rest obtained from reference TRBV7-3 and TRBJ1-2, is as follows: GAGVSQTPSNKVTEKGKYVELRCDPISGHTALYWYRQSLGQGPEFLIYFQGTGAADDSGLPNDRFFAVRPEGSVSTLKIQRTERGDSAVYLCASSSGTPRSSYTFGSGTRLTVV.

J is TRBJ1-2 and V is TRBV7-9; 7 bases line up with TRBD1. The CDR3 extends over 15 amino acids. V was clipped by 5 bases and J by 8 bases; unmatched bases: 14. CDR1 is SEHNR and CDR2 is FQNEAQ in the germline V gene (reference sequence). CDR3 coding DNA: TGTGCCAGCAGCCGCCCCTCGACAGGGAAGAACGGCTACACCTTC. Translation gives CASSRPSTGKNGYTF.

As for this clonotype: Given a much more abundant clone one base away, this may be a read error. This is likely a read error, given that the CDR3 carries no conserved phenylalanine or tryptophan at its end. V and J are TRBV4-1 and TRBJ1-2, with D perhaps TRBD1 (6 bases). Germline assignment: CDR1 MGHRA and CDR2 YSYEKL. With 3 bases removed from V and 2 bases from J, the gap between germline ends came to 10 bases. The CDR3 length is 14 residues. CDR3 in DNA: TGCGCCAGCAGCCATCTCGGACAGAACTATGGCTACACCTAC. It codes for CASSHLGQNYGYTY.

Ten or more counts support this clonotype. CDR3 sequence: CASSFLPSAEQYF. The CDR3 coding sequence is TGTGCCAGCAGTTTTCTCCCCAGCGCCGAGCAGTACTTC. J is TRBJ2-7 and V is TRBV28; D gene ambiguous. The germline V and J ends were trimmed by 3 bases and 6 bases, with 12 bases remaining between them. The CDR3 sequence is 13 residues long. Germline CDR1 MDHEN, CDR2 SYDVKM. The whole variable domain, filled in from reference TRBV28 and TRBJ2-7, reads DVKVTQSSRYLVKRTGEKVFLECVQDMDHENMFWYRQDPGLGLRLIYFSYDVKMKEKGDIPEGYSVSREKKERFSLILESASTNQTSMYLCASSFLPSAEQYFGPGTRLTVT.

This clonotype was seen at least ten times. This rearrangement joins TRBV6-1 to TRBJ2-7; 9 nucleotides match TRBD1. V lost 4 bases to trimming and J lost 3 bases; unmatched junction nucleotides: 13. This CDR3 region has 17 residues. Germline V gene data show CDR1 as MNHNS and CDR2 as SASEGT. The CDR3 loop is CASSVIATGTGIYEQYF. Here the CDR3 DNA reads TGTGCCAGCAGTGTCATCGCGACCGGGACAGGGATCTACGAGCAGTACTTC.

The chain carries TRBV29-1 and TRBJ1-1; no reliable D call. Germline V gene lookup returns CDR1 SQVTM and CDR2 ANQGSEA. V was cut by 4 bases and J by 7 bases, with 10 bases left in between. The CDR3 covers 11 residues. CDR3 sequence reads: CSVGRMNEAFF. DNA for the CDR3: TGCAGCGTTGGGCGGATGAATGAAGCTTTCTTT.

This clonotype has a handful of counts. The CDR3 DNA follows: TGTGCCAGCAGCTTATCTCCCTCTCCTAGCGGGACCTACAATGAGCAGTTCTTC. Residues: CASSLSPSPSGTYNEQFF. V gene TRBV13 combines with J gene TRBJ2-1; 9 nucleotides line up with TRBD2. Germline CDR1 and CDR2: PRHDT and FYEKMQ (reference sequence). V was clipped by 2 bases and J by 2 bases; unmatched bases: 10. The CDR3 length is 18 residues. The variable domain in full, with the rest retrieved from reference TRBV13 and TRBJ2-1, is AAGVIQSPRHLIKEKRETATLKCYPIPRHDTVYWYQQGPGQDPQFLISFYEKMQSDKGSIPDRFSAQQFSDYHSELNMSSLELGDSALYFCASSLSPSPSGTYNEQFFGPGTRLTVL.

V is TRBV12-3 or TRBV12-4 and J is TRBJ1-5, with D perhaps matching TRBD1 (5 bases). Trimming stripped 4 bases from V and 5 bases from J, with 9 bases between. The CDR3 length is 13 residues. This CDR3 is CASSWGRHQPQHF. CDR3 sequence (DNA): TGTGCCAGCAGTTGGGGACGGCATCAGCCCCAGCATTTT.

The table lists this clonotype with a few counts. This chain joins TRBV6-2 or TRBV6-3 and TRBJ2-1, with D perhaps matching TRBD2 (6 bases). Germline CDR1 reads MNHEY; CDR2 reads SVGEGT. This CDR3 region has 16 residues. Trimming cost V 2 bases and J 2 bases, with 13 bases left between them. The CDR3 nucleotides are TGTGCCAGCAGTTACGGGGGGACGGGTGCCTACAATGAGCAGTTCTTC. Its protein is CASSYGGTGAYNEQFF.

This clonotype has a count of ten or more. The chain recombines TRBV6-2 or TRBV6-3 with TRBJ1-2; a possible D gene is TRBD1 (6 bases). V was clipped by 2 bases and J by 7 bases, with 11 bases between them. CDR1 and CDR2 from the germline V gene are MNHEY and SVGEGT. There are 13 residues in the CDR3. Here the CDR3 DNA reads TGTGCCAGCAGTTACGATCCGGGGGCTGGCTACACCTTC. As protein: CASSYDPGAGYTF.

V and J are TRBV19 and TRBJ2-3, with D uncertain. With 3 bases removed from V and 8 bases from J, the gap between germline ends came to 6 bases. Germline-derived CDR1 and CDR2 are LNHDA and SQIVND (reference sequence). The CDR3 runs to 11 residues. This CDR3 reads CASSILGTQYF. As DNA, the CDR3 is TGTGCCAGTAGTATCTTGGGTACGCAGTATTTT. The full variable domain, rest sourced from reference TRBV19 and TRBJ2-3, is DGGITQSPKYLFRKEGQNVTLSCEQNLNHDAMYWYRQDPGQGLRLIYYSQIVNDFQKGDIAEGYSVSREKKESFPLTVTSAQKNPTAFYLCASSILGTQYFGPGTRLTVL.

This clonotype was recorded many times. For the CDR3, the DNA is TGTGCCAGCAGCACCAACGGGGCGGGGCAGAATACGCAGTATTTT. It codes for CASSTNGAGQNTQYF. This chain uses TRBV7-2 with TRBJ2-3; TRBD2 is a possible D gene (6 bases). V was clipped by 5 bases and J by 7 bases, with 19 bases between them. CDR1 and CDR2 (germline): SGHTA, FQGNSA. The CDR3 is made up of 15 amino acids.

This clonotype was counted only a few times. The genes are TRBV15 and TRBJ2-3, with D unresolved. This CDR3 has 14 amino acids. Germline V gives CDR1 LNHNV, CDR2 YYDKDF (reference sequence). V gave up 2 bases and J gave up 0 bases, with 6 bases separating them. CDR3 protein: CATSRPYSTDTQYF. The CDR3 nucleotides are TGTGCCACCAGCAGACCCTATAGCACAGATACGCAGTATTTT.

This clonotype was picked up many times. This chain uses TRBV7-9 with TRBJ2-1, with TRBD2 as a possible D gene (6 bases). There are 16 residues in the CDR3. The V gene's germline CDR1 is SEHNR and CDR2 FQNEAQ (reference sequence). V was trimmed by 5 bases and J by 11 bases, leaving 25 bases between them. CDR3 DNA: TGTGCCAGCAGCCCCCCCGAGGTAGCGGAGGTGGTAAAGCAGTTCTTC. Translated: CASSPPEVAEVVKQFF.

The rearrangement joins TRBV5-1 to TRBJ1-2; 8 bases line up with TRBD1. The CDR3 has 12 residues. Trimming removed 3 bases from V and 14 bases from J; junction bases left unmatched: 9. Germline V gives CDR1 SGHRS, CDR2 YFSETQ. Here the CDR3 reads CASSSNRGQDTF. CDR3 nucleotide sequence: TGCGCCAGCAGCTCTAATCGGGGACAGGATACCTTC.

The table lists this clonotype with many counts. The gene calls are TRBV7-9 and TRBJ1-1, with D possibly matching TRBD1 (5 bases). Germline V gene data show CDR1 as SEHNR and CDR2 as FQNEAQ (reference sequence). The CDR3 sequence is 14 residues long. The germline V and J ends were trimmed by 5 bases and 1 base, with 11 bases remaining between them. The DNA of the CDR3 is TGTGCCAGCAGCCAGAGCACAGGGAACACTGAAGCTTTCTTT. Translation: CASSQSTGNTEAFF.

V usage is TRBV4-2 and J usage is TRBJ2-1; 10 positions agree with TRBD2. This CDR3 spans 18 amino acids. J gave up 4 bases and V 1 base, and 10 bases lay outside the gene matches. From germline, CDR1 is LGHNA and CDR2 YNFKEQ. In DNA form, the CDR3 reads TGTGCCAGCAGCCAAGGTACAGCGGGAGGGCTGGGATACAATGAGCAGTTCTTC. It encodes CASSQGTAGGLGYNEQFF.

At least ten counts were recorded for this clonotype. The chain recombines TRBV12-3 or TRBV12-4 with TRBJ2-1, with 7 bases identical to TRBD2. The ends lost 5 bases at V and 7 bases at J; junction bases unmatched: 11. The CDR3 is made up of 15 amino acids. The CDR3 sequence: CASSMGSWGGNEQFF. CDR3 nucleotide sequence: TGTGCCAGCAGTATGGGATCGTGGGGGGGTAATGAGCAGTTCTTC.

CDR3 bases: TGTGCCAGCAGCCAAGACGTCGGGGGCGGGGAGCTGTTTTTT. Protein sequence: CASSQDVGGGELFF. J is TRBJ2-2 and V is TRBV3-1; D is possibly TRBD2 (6 bases). Germline V gene sequence: CDR1 LGHDT, CDR2 YNNKEL (reference sequence). V shed 0 bases and J shed 7 bases, with 9 bases lying between them. The CDR3 has 14 amino acids.

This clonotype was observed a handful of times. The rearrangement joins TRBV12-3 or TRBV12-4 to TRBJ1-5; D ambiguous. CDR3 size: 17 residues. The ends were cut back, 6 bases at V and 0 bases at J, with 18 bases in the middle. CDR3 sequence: CASSPTHFPNSNQPQHF. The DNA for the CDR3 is TGTGCCAGCAGCCCTACCCACTTCCCCAATAGCAATCAGCCCCAGCATTTT.

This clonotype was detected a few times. The CDR3 sequence is CASSLVPSGTSSYNEQFF. The CDR3 DNA sequence: TGTGCCAGCAGCTTAGTCCCCTCCGGGACTAGCTCCTACAATGAGCAGTTCTTC. The chain is built from TRBV7-3 and TRBJ2-1; 8 bases are a match to TRBD2. The CDR3 runs 18 residues. The germline CDR1 and CDR2 sequences are SGHTA and FQGTGA. V was pared by 2 bases and J by 0 bases, with 9 bases of the junction left unmatched. Supplemented by reference TRBV7-3 and TRBJ2-1, the full variable domain reads GAGVSQTPSNKVTEKGKYVELRCDPISGHTALYWYRQSLGQGPEFLIYFQGTGAADDSGLPNDRFFAVRPEGSVSTLKIQRTERGDSAVYLCASSLVPSGTSSYNEQFFGPGTRLTVL.

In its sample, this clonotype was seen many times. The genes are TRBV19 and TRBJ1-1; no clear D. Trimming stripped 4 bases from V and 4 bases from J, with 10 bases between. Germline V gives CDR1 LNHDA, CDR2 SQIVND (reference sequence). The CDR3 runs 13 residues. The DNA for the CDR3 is TGTGCCAGTAGTACACAGAAGGGCACTGAAGCTTTCTTT. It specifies CASSTQKGTEAFF. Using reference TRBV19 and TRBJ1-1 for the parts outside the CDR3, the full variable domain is DGGITQSPKYLFRKEGQNVTLSCEQNLNHDAMYWYRQDPGQGLRLIYYSQIVNDFQKGDIAEGYSVSREKKESFPLTVTSAQKNPTAFYLCASSTQKGTEAFFGQGTRLTVV.